Listed here are 10 T cell receptor beta chains from one sample, sequenced in a study of shared clonotypes between healthy human individuals. Data came from immunoSEQ multiplex PCR; TCRdb stores just in-frame clones and leaves some out. Among approximately 2,300,000 clones listed, 85% to 95% were seen once. Specimen: naive CD4+ T cells from PBMCs. Subset specified: CD45RA+ positively selected. These receptors originate from a man between 18 and 35 years old in good health. Some clones in this sample may be carry-over from other donors' samples.

CDR3 nucleotide sequence: TGCGCCAGCAGCTTTGACTTGGGGGATGAAAAACTGTTTTTT. Residues: CASSFDLGDEKLFF. The V call is TRBV5-1, the J call TRBJ1-4; TRBD1 might be the D (5 bases). The germline CDR1 and CDR2 sequences are SGHRS and YFSETQ. The CDR3 totals 14 residues. Trimming pared 2 bases from V and 6 bases from J, leaving 11 bases between.

The chain employs TRBV11-2 and TRBJ1-5, with D possibly matching TRBD1 (5 bases). Per germline, CDR1 SGHAT and CDR2 FQNNGV. This CDR3 region has 15 residues. Trimming removed 5 bases at V and 7 bases at J, with 18 bases between. Here the CDR3 DNA reads TGTGCCAGCAGCCGGCGGGGGGGAAGGAACCAGCCCCAGCATTTT. It encodes CASSRRGGRNQPQHF. Using reference TRBV11-2 and TRBJ1-5 for the parts outside the CDR3, the full variable domain is EAGVAQSPRYKIIEKRQSVAFWCNPISGHATLYWYQQILGQGPKLLIQFQNNGVVDDSQLPKDRFSAERLKGVDSTLKIQPAKLEDSAVYLCASSRRGGRNQPQHFGDGTRLSIL.

J is TRBJ1-2 and V is TRBV6-6, with 9 bases that match TRBD1. Losses at the gene ends were 5 bases for V and 4 bases for J; bases not matched to a gene: 8. Germline values: CDR1 MNHNY, CDR2 SVGAGI (reference sequence). The CDR3 totals 15 residues. The CDR3: CASSPPGQGAYGYTF. The CDR3 nucleotides are TGTGCCAGCAGTCCGCCGGGACAGGGCGCCTATGGCTACACCTTC.

This clone was seen only a few times. The chain couples TRBV6-6 to TRBJ1-1; the D gene is possibly TRBD1 (5 bases). The CDR3 totals 13 residues. Trimming stripped 0 bases from V and 4 bases from J, with 6 bases between. CDR1 is MNHNY and CDR2 is SVGAGI in the germline V gene (reference sequence). The CDR3 sequence is CASSYSQGTEAFF. DNA for the CDR3: TGTGCCAGCAGTTACTCGCAGGGCACTGAAGCTTTCTTT.

The chain links TRBV10-3 to TRBJ2-7, with 9 bases matching TRBD2. In germline, CDR1 is ENHRY, CDR2 SYGVKD. Trimming removed 7 bases from V and 0 bases from J; junction bases left unmatched: 4. This CDR3 contains 14 residues. The CDR3 DNA sequence: TGTGCCATCATGCCAGCGGGAGGCTCCTACGAGCAGTACTTC. Translated: CAIMPAGGSYEQYF.

The rearrangement joins TRBV7-9 to TRBJ2-7, with 7 bases matching TRBD1. Trimming cost V 2 bases and J 2 bases; bases outside gene matches: 6. The V gene's germline CDR1 is SEHNR and CDR2 FQNEAQ (reference sequence). The CDR3 is 15 residues long. CDR3 DNA: TGTGCCAGCAGCTTATCCGGGACAGTCACCTACGAGCAGTACTTC. It yields the protein CASSLSGTVTYEQYF.

The chain links TRBV6-4 to TRBJ2-7; D might be TRBD1 (6 bases). The germline gives CDR1 MRHNA, CDR2 SNTAGT. The CDR3 extends over 15 amino acids. Trimming shortened V by 4 bases and J by 3 bases, and 16 bases separated the two germline ends. The DNA for the CDR3 is TGTGCCAGCAGTGGGGGTAGGACAGTCCACTACGAGCAGTACTTC. It encodes CASSGGRTVHYEQYF.

The gene calls are TRBV9 and TRBJ1-2; no clear D. Germline CDR1 is SGDLS and CDR2 is YYNGEE. Deletions cut 0 bases from V and 2 bases from J, with 8 bases between. The CDR3 loop spans 14 amino acids. The CDR3 spells CASSVGALNYGYTF. DNA for the CDR3: TGTGCCAGCAGCGTAGGAGCCTTAAACTATGGCTACACCTTC.

The chain joins TRBV5-1 to TRBJ2-7; TRBD2 is a possible D gene (6 bases). The CDR3 runs 16 residues. V gave up 0 bases and J gave up 3 bases, with 16 bases separating them. CDR1 is SGHRS, CDR2 YFSETQ, per germline. This CDR3 is CASSLGGYGGSYEQYF. The CDR3 DNA is TGCGCCAGCAGCTTGGGAGGGTATGGGGGGAGCTACGAGCAGTACTTC. The full variable domain, in which reference TRBV5-1 and TRBJ2-7 provide the parts outside the CDR3, is KAGVTQTPRYLIKTRGQQVTLSCSPISGHRSVSWYQQTPGQGLQFLFEYFSETQRNKGNFPGRFSGRQFSNSRSEMNVSTLELGDSALYLCASSLGGYGGSYEQYFGPGTRLTVT.

This rearrangement joins TRBV27 to TRBJ2-1; D gene unclear. Germline CDR1 reads MNHEY; CDR2 reads SMNVEV (reference sequence). Trimming left V 2 bases short and J 4 bases short, with 15 bases between. The CDR3 is 16 amino acids. CDR3 sequence reads: CASSLARLSTYNEQFF. Here the CDR3 DNA reads TGTGCCAGCAGTTTAGCCCGTTTATCGACTTACAATGAGCAGTTCTTC.